Below, 20 T cell receptor beta chains from the same sample are listed, as sequenced in a study of identical twins. Each CDR3 protein gets one entry after TCRdb re-called the 5' RACE reads with MiXCR. The table lists around 230,000 distinct CDR3 sequences, approximately 9% of them singletons, with about 5% in the top ten. The sequenced sample consisted of memory (CD45RO+) T cells sorted from blood. Receptors originate from a woman under 30 in good health.

This clonotype occurred a few times. J is TRBJ2-7 and V is TRBV12-3 or TRBV12-4; TRBD2 aligns across 7 bases. J lost 6 bases, V lost 3 bases, and 2 bases had no gene match. The CDR3 has 12 residues. CDR3 in amino acids: CASSFTGGEQYF. The DNA for the CDR3 is TGTGCCAGCAGTTTCACGGGGGGCGAGCAGTACTTC.

The rearrangement joins TRBV7-6 to TRBJ2-1; tentative D call: TRBD2 (5 bases). Germline V CDR1 and CDR2: SGHVS, FNYEAQ. The ends were cut back, 1 base at V and 0 bases at J, with 7 bases in the middle. This CDR3 comprises 15 residues. CDR3 sequence (DNA): TGTGCCAGCAGCTTAGGAACTAGCTCCTACAATGAGCAGTTCTTC. Translating gives CASSLGTSSYNEQFF.

This clonotype was observed at least ten times. The genes are TRBV5-1 and TRBJ2-3; no clear D gene. Germline V gives CDR1 SGHRS, CDR2 YFSETQ. Trimming cost V 2 bases and J 6 bases, with 13 bases left between them. The CDR3 has 14 residues. CDR3 in DNA: TGCGCCAGCAGCTTTAACTCGGTTTCGGATACGCAGTATTTT. Translating gives CASSFNSVSDTQYF.

This clonotype was recorded a few times. The chain couples TRBV20-1 to TRBJ2-7, with TRBD2 identical over 7 bases. Per germline, CDR1 DFQATT and CDR2 SNEGSKA (reference sequence). The junction had 11 bases not matched to a gene; V was cut back by 6 bases and J by 0 bases. The CDR3 is made up of 15 amino acids. The CDR3 DNA reads as TGCAGTGCAGATAAAGCGGGGTCGAACTCCTACGAGCAGTACTTC. It yields the protein CSADKAGSNSYEQYF.

This rearrangement joins TRBV7-2 to TRBJ2-1; unclear D gene. The CDR3 is made up of 12 amino acids. V was cut by 3 bases and J by 10 bases, with 10 bases left in between. From germline, CDR1 is SGHTA and CDR2 FQGNSA. CDR3 DNA: TGTGCCAGCAGCTTGAGCAGGTGGGAGCAGTTCTTC. Protein sequence: CASSLSRWEQFF.

This clonotype has more than one count but fewer than ten. The rearrangement joins TRBV30 to TRBJ2-1, with 12 bases identical to TRBD2. The CDR3 consists of 16 residues. V gave up 4 bases and J gave up 3 bases; unmatched junction bases: 7. CDR1 GTSNPN and CDR2 SVGIG come from the germline V gene (reference sequence). The CDR3 is CAWTSGRGAIYNEQFF. The DNA for the CDR3 is TGTGCCTGGACTAGCGGGAGGGGGGCCATCTACAATGAGCAGTTCTTC.

J is TRBJ2-1 and V is TRBV12-3 or TRBV12-4; 8 nucleotides match TRBD2. V was pared by 3 bases and J by 5 bases, with 12 bases of the junction left unmatched. This CDR3 is 17 amino acids long. The CDR3 DNA reads as TGTGCCAGCAGTTTCTTACAGGGACTAGGAGCGAACAATGAGCAGTTCTTC. Translation: CASSFLQGLGANNEQFF.

This chain joins TRBV10-1 and TRBJ2-1, with 7 bases identical to TRBD2. The CDR3 spans 18 residues. The V gene's germline CDR1 is WNHNN and CDR2 SYGVQD (reference sequence). The ends lost 10 bases at V and 3 bases at J; junction bases unmatched: 21. This CDR3 is CATSSHKAGPVFYNEQFF. The CDR3 nucleotides read TGCGCCACCTCTTCTCATAAAGCGGGACCAGTTTTCTACAATGAGCAGTTCTTC.

This clonotype was counted at least ten times. The chain combines TRBV10-3 with TRBJ2-3; D is undetermined. Germline V lookup: CDR1 ENHRY, CDR2 SYGVKD. The CDR3 totals 13 residues. The V and J ends lost 6 bases and 2 bases respectively, with 9 bases between them. The CDR3 nucleotides are TGTGCCATCAGAGATAGCAACACAGATACGCAGTATTTT. Residues: CAIRDSNTDTQYF.

This clonotype was detected ten times or more. The CDR3 nucleotides are TGCAGCGTTGAAGCGAGGGACGGGGTAGGCACAGATACGCAGTATTTT. This sequence encodes CSVEARDGVGTDTQYF. The chain employs TRBV29-1 and TRBJ2-3; D tentatively fits TRBD1 or TRBD2 (5 bases each). Germline CDR1 and CDR2: SQVTM and ANQGSEA. CDR3 length: 16 amino acids. Trimming pared 1 base from V and 1 base from J, leaving 15 bases between.

This clonotype occurred a few times. V and J are TRBV20-1 and TRBJ2-7, with 12 bases identical to TRBD2. The V gene's germline CDR1 is DFQATT and CDR2 SNEGSKA (reference sequence). This CDR3 is built from 15 residues. V gave up 6 bases and J gave up 5 bases; unmatched junction bases: 11. The chain's CDR3 is CSASQTSGRGDEQYF. CDR3 nucleotides: TGCAGTGCGTCACAGACTAGCGGGAGAGGGGACGAGCAGTACTTC.

The sample holds many counts of this clonotype. The genes are TRBV7-2 and TRBJ1-2; D remains ambiguous. The germline V gene encodes CDR1 SGHTA and CDR2 FQGNSA. Trimming removed 2 bases at V and 6 bases at J, with 10 bases between. This CDR3 spans 13 amino acids. Written as DNA, the CDR3 is TGTGCCAGCAGCTTATCCCCGAAGGATGGCTACACCTTC. Translated: CASSLSPKDGYTF. Using reference TRBV7-2 and TRBJ1-2 for the parts outside the CDR3, the full variable domain is GAGVSQSPSNKVTEKGKDVELRCDPISGHTALYWYRQSLGQGLEFLIYFQGNSAPDKSGLPSDRFSAERTGGSVSTLTIQRTQQEDSAVYLCASSLSPKDGYTFGSGTRLTVV.

The sample holds many counts of this clonotype. The V and J genes are TRBV12-3 or TRBV12-4 and TRBJ2-1; 7 positions match TRBD1. V trimming: 2 bases; J trimming: 5 bases; junction bases outside the gene matches: 6. CDR3 length: 15 residues. CDR3 amino acids: CASSLKGGMDNEQFF. CDR3 bases: TGTGCCAGCAGTTTAAAAGGGGGCATGGACAATGAGCAGTTCTTC.

This clonotype was recorded at least ten times. The chain couples TRBV6-2 or TRBV6-3 to TRBJ2-5; no clear D. The CDR3 spans 13 residues. V gave up 6 bases and J gave up 2 bases, with 10 bases separating them. Germline V gene lookup returns CDR1 MNHEY and CDR2 SVGEGT. CDR3 coding DNA: TGTGCCAGCAGCCCCCTGATACAAGAGACCCAGTACTTC. Its translation: CASSPLIQETQYF.

The chain carries TRBV5-1 and TRBJ2-5, with D possibly TRBD2 on 6 matching bases. The CDR3 has 17 amino acids. V lost 0 bases, J lost 2 bases, and 17 bases lay in between. CDR1 and CDR2 (germline): SGHRS, YFSETQ. The CDR3 DNA reads TGCGCCAGCAGCTTGGGGGTAGCGGCGACCCTACAAGAGACCCAGTACTTC. Translating gives CASSLGVAATLQETQYF.

This clonotype showed up just a few times. The rearrangement uses TRBV9 and TRBJ2-1; 10 positions agree with TRBD2. The CDR3 is 16 residues long. CDR1 SGDLS and CDR2 YYNGEE come from the germline V gene. The V segment lost 2 bases and the J segment 8 bases; nucleotides outside the gene matches: 10. The CDR3 protein is CASSVISGLAVDEQFF. CDR3 nucleotide sequence: TGTGCCAGCAGCGTTATTTCCGGACTAGCGGTGGATGAGCAGTTCTTC. Using reference TRBV9 and TRBJ2-1 for the parts outside the CDR3, the full variable domain is DSGVTQTPKHLITATGQRVTLRCSPRSGDLSVYWYQQSLDQGLQFLIQYYNGEERAKGNILERFSAQQFPDLHSELNLSSLELGDSALYFCASSVISGLAVDEQFFGPGTRLTVL.

The chain links TRBV20-1 to TRBJ1-1; 8 positions agree with TRBD1. The J segment lost 12 bases and the V segment lost 2 bases, leaving 5 bases of the junction unmatched. The CDR3 is made up of 11 amino acids. CDR1 and CDR2 from the germline V gene are DFQATT and SNEGSKA (reference sequence). CDR3: CSARQGALTFF. For the CDR3, the DNA is TGCAGTGCTAGACAGGGGGCTTTGACTTTCTTT.

This chain connects TRBV25-1 to TRBJ2-7; the D is unclear. CDR3 length equals 15 residues. Germline loops: CDR1 MGHDK, CDR2 SYGVNS. Trimming took off 2 bases at V and 3 bases at J, with 14 bases between the two ends. CDR3 amino acids: CASSESRTASYEQYF. Written as DNA, the CDR3 is TGTGCCAGCAGTGAAAGTAGGACGGCGAGCTACGAGCAGTACTTC.

This clonotype came up many times. The J gene is TRBJ2-3, the V gene TRBV7-8; no reliable D call. Germline V gene lookup returns CDR1 SGHVS and CDR2 FQNEAQ. The CDR3 is 15 amino acids. Between the trimmed V and J ends, which lost 5 bases and 0 bases, there was a span of 12 bases. The CDR3 protein is CASSPLWRSTDTQYF. CDR3 in DNA: TGTGCCAGCAGCCCCCTCTGGAGAAGCACAGATACGCAGTATTTT. Filled out from reference TRBV7-8 and TRBJ2-3, the complete variable domain reads GAGVSQSPRYKVAKRGQDVALRCDPISGHVSLFWYQQALGQGPEFLTYFQNEAQLDKSGLPSDRFFAERPEGSVSTLKIQRTQQEDSAVYLCASSPLWRSTDTQYFGPGTRLTVL.

This clonotype occurred many times. V and J are TRBV5-6 and TRBJ2-1; maybe TRBD2 (5 bases). The V end was cut by 5 bases, the J end by 2 bases, with 8 bases between. Germline CDR1 is SGHDT and CDR2 is YYEEEE. The CDR3 totals 13 residues. For the CDR3, the DNA is TGTGCCAGCAGAGTCGGGACCTACAATGAGCAGTTCTTC. Its protein is CASRVGTYNEQFF.